These T cell receptor beta chains were read from a single sample in a study of blood T cell repertoires in COVID-19. The repertoire was sequenced with immunoSEQ multiplex PCR; TCRdb's copy has only in-frame clones and lacks some. The repertoire consists of 130,000 or so clones, with around four fifths occurring once and the leading ten covering roughly 3.4%. Sequencing was carried out using PBMCs or T cells enriched from blood (not recorded which). These receptors all stem from a woman in her forties or fifties with acute COVID-19. The CDR3 runs from the conserved cysteine through the conserved F or W. Fields, in order: D gene, V gene, clone size, J gene, CDR3 DNA, CDR3 protein. D genes are given only for firm matches. Clone size appears in some rows only: once, few, many, or a class for an expanded clone.

>TRBD1|TRBV19|-|TRBJ2-7
TGTGCCAGTAGTATTTCAGGACAGGGGGCTATCGAGCAGTACTTC
CASSISGQGAIEQYF
>TRBD1|TRBV29-1|once|TRBJ2-7
TGCAGCGTAGATGCCGGGACAGGGTATCGCGAGCAGTACTTC
CSVDAGTGYREQYF
>TRBD1|TRBV6-5|-|TRBJ2-2
TGTGCCAGCAGGGCGGACAGGGGGACCGGGGAGCTGTTTTTT
CASRADRGTGELFF
>-|TRBV30|-|TRBJ1-1
TGTGCCTGGTGCTACAGATGGAACACTGAAGCTTTCTTT
CAWCYRWNTEAFF
>-|TRBV25-1|-|TRBJ2-3
TGTGCCAGCAGTGAATCAATAGCGGAGTCTAGCACAGATACGCAGTATTTT
CASSESIAESSTDTQYF
>TRBD1|TRBV5-1|-|TRBJ2-5
TGCGCCAGCAGCAGAGACAGGGGGCAAGAGACCCAGTACTTC
CASSRDRGQETQYF
>-|TRBV11-2|-|TRBJ2-5
TGTGCCAGCAGCTTCCATACAGGGTATCGGGAGACCCAGTACTTC
CASSFHTGYRETQYF
>-|TRBV20-1|-|TRBJ1-1
TGCAGTGCTCCAACAGGGATGGGGGCTTTCTTT
CSAPTGMGAFF
>-|TRBV9|-|TRBJ1-4
TGTGCCAGCAGCGTAGGTTCCGGGAATGAAAAACTGTTTTTT
CASSVGSGNEKLFF
>TRBD2|TRBV6-4|-|TRBJ2-3
TGTGCCAGCAGCCCGGGCGGGGGAGGGCCGGATACGCAGTATTTT
CASSPGGGGPDTQYF
>TRBD1|TRBV2|-|TRBJ1-6
TGTGCCAGCATTGACAGGGGGATTAATTCACCCCTCCACTTT
CASIDRGINSPLHF
>-|TRBV7-2|-|TRBJ2-5
TGTGCCAGCAGCTCAGGGGCCAGGTTGGAGACCCAGTACTTC
CASSSGARLETQYF
>-|TRBV5-1|-|TRBJ1-1
TGCGCCAGCAGCCCCGGCGGCACTGAAGCTTTCTTT
CASSPGGTEAFF
>-|TRBV5-1|-|TRBJ1-2
TGCGCCAGCAGCTTGATACGAACAGGGAGGGGTGGCTACACCTTC
CASSLIRTGRGGYTF
>-|TRBV24-1|-|TRBJ1-2
TGTGCCACCAGTGCTTCGCGCCTCTATGGCTACACCTTC
CATSASRLYGYTF
>-|TRBV24-1|-|TRBJ1-4
TGTGCCACCAGTGATCCCGGTGAGACGGGAGCGGAAAAACTGTTTTTT
CATSDPGETGAEKLFF
>-|TRBV12-3/TRBV12-4|-|TRBJ1-2
TGTGCCAGCAGCTCCGGGGGGAGGGATGGCTACACCTTC
CASSSGGRDGYTF
>TRBD2|TRBV9|once|TRBJ2-2
TGTGCCAGCAGCCCCGGGACTAGCGGGAGGCGGACCGGGGAGCTGTTTTTT
CASSPGTSGRRTGELFF
>-|TRBV2|-|TRBJ2-2
TGTGCCAGCTCGGGACTGATTAACACCGGGGAGCTGTTTTTT
CASSGLINTGELFF
>TRBD2|TRBV5-1|-|TRBJ2-4
TGCGCCAGCAGTACTAGCGGATCCTCCAAAAACATTCAGTACTTC
CASSTSGSSKNIQYF
>TRBD2|TRBV7-9|-|TRBJ2-3
TGTGCCAGCATGGGGGTAGCGGGAGGCACTAGCACAGATACGCAGTATTTT
CASMGVAGGTSTDTQYF
>-|TRBV7-2|-|TRBJ2-2
TGTGCCAGCAGCTTGAGCGGACCGAACACCGGGGAGCTGTTTTTT
CASSLSGPNTGELFF
>TRBD1|TRBV19|-|TRBJ1-5
TGTGCCAGTAGTATAGGAGGAACAGGGGGCTCTCAGCCCCAGCATTTT
CASSIGGTGGSQPQHF
>-|TRBV21-1|-|TRBJ2-7
TGTGCCAGCAGCAAACCTAGGGTCGGGACAGGGTTTTGGGAGCAGTACTTC
CASSKPRVGTGFWEQYF
>TRBD1|TRBV11-3|-|TRBJ2-1
TGTGCCAGCAGCCCCGGGACAGGGTCCTACAATGAGCAGTTCTTC
CASSPGTGSYNEQFF
>-|TRBV19|-|TRBJ1-1
TGTGCCAGTAAGGGGGGGAGGACTGAAGCTTTCTTT
CASKGGRTEAFF